Sequencing of this TCR beta chain was carried out in a study of early T cells in non-severe SARS-CoV-2 infection. Study context: Alpha and beta chains were unpaired, from unsorted whole-blood bulk RNA. The study, taken as a whole, reports: VDJdb matching skewed toward anti-spike CD8 responses, missing private and CD4 specificities.

The TCR library protocol attached unique molecular identifiers to the individual cDNA molecules. TCRdb reprocessed the 5' RACE reads via MiXCR and lists one record per CDR3 protein. The sample includes about 36,000 distinct CDR3 sequences, 8% to 10% of them seen just once. At least ten counts were recorded for this clonotype. What it recognizes is unknown. The CDR3 is 13 residues long. V was cut by 4 bases and J by 4 bases, with 7 bases left in between. Germline loops: CDR1 SEHNR, CDR2 FQNEAQ (reference sequence). Sequences were obtained from whole blood. The origin of this receptor is an adult who was a healthcare worker with PCR-confirmed SARS-CoV-2 infection or an uninfected control (not recorded which). The chain is built from TRBV7-9 and TRBJ2-2; D gene uncertain. CDR3 bases: TGTGCCAGCAGCTCCCAACCCACCGGGGAGCTGTTTTTT. It encodes CASSSQPTGELFF. The entire variable domain, with the rest obtained from reference TRBV7-9 and TRBJ2-2, is as follows: DTGVSQNPRHKITKRGQNVTFRCDPISEHNRLYWYRQTLGQGPEFLTYFQNEAQLEKSRLLSDRFSAERPKGSFSTLEIQRTEQGDSAMYLCASSSQPTGELFFGEGSRLTVL.